This is a list of T cell receptor beta chains from one sample in a study of CD8 T cells in Susac syndrome. TCRdb fed the immunoSEQ multiplex PCR reads into MiXCR, producing one record per CDR3 protein. The sample has about 140,000 distinct CDR3 sequences, approximately 93% seen once. The sample taken for sequencing was CD4+ T cells from PBMCs. The receptors here all came from a human donor in good health. Each CDR3 is given with its conserved first and last residue. D genes are given only for firm matches. Some rows mark clone size as missing; the rest say once, few, many or name a class of expanded clone.

TRBV5-1	TRBJ2-5	TRBD1	.	TGCGCCAGCAGCGGGACAGGGTTGGAGACCCAGTACTTC	CASSGTGLETQYF
TRBV19	TRBJ1-5	.	few	TGTGCCAGTAGGACAGGCAATCAGCCCCAGCATTTT	CASRTGNQPQHF
TRBV18	TRBJ2-5	TRBD1	.	TGTGCCAGCTCGCCTGACAGGGCGGAGGAGACCCAGTACTTC	CASSPDRAEETQYF
TRBV3-1	TRBJ1-1	TRBD1	.	TGTGCCAGCAGCCCCGGACAGGGTGGGACTGAAGCTTTCTTT	CASSPGQGGTEAFF
TRBV20-1	TRBJ2-1	TRBD2	.	TGCAGTGCTAGGGCTAGCGGGAGGGATGAGCAGTTCTTC	CSARASGRDEQFF
TRBV7-8	TRBJ1-1	TRBD1	.	TGTGCCAGCAGCATCAACAGGGGGCGAATGAACACTGAAGCTTTCTTT	CASSINRGRMNTEAFF
TRBV20-1	TRBJ2-3	TRBD1	.	TGCAGTGCTAGCGACAGGGGGAGAGGAACAGATACGCAGTATTTT	CSASDRGRGTDTQYF
TRBV7-2	TRBJ2-2	.	.	TGTGCCAGCAGCTTTCGGGGGATCCCAGAGGGGGAGCTGTTTTTT	CASSFRGIPEGELFF
TRBV5-6	TRBJ2-1	TRBD1	.	TGTGCCAGCAGCTGGGACAGGGACGTCTACAATGAGCAGTTCTTC	CASSWDRDVYNEQFF
TRBV19	TRBJ2-3	.	.	TGTGCCAGTAGTCCACCGGCCACGTCGGGCCCAGATACGCAGTATTTT	CASSPPATSGPDTQYF
TRBV5-1	TRBJ2-7	TRBD1	once	TGCGCCAGCAGCCGAGACAGGGAGATAAGCTCCTACGAGCAGTACTTC	CASSRDREISSYEQYF
TRBV5-1	TRBJ1-3	.	.	TGCGCCAGCAGCTTGGCCGGGACAATATCTGGAAACACCATATATTTT	CASSLAGTISGNTIYF
TRBV28	TRBJ1-5	.	.	TGTGCCAGCAGGGACAGAGATAATCAGCCCCAGCATTTT	CASRDRDNQPQHF
TRBV12-3/TRBV12-4	TRBJ1-3	.	.	TGTGCCAGCAGTTTAAGGCAGAGCTCTGGAAACACCATATATTTT	CASSLRQSSGNTIYF
TRBV18	TRBJ1-5	.	once	TGTGCCAGCTCACCACCGGGGGGGCCCCAGCATTTT	CASSPPGGPQHF
TRBV5-1	TRBJ2-7	TRBD1	.	TGCGCCAGCAGCTCGCTACTACTGACAGGGGGCAGCGAGCAGTACTTC	CASSSLLLTGGSEQYF
TRBV20-1	TRBJ2-1	.	.	TGCAGTGCTAGGCGGCTAGTGGCTGAGCAGTTCTTC	CSARRLVAEQFF
TRBV6-5	TRBJ1-5	.	.	TGTGCCAGCAGTTTATCGAAATACCAGCCCCAGCATTTT	CASSLSKYQPQHF
TRBV3-1	TRBJ1-2	.	.	TGTGCCAGCAGCCTGCGTAGGTCAACTAACTATGGCTACACCTTC	CASSLRRSTNYGYTF
TRBV10-3	TRBJ1-5	.	.	TGTGCCATCAGTGCAGGAAACAATCAGCCCCAGCATTTT	CAISAGNNQPQHF
TRBV20-1	TRBJ2-2	.	.	TGCAGTGCTAGAGAGCCGAGGGGCACCGGGGAGCTGTTTTTT	CSAREPRGTGELFF
TRBV28	TRBJ2-7	TRBD2	few	TGTGCCAGCTCGACAGCGGGGGGGTCCGAGCAGTACTTC	CASSTAGGSEQYF
TRBV6-5	TRBJ2-5	TRBD2	.	TGTGCCAGCAGTTACCAAGGGACTAGGGGACGGGGGACTCAAGAGACCCAGTACTTC	CASSYQGTRGRGTQETQYF
TRBV12-3/TRBV12-4	TRBJ1-5	.	.	TGTGCCAGCAGTTTAAAGGTCGGAGGCGTCAATCAGCCCCAGCATTTT	CASSLKVGGVNQPQHF
TRBV20-1	TRBJ1-4	.	.	TGCAGTGCTAGAGATCTTTTGGGACAATACGCAAAACTGTTTTTT	CSARDLLGQYAKLFF
TRBV18	TRBJ2-5	.	.	TGTGCCAGCTCACCACACCGAGAGTATCCAGGGCTAAAAGAGACCCAGTACTTC	CASSPHREYPGLKETQYF
TRBV24-1	TRBJ1-5	TRBD1	.	TGTGCCACCAGTGACACGGGACAGGGAGACAATCAGCCCCAGCATTTT	CATSDTGQGDNQPQHF
TRBV3-1	TRBJ1-5	.	.	TGTGCCAGCAGCCAAGTTTCCGGGAATAGCAATCAGCCCCAGCATTTT	CASSQVSGNSNQPQHF
TRBV10-3	TRBJ2-2	.	.	TGTGCCATCAGTGGGCGCCCCCGGACGGCGAACACCGGGGAGCTGTTTTTT	CAISGRPRTANTGELFF
TRBV28	TRBJ1-2	.	once	TGTGCCATCCTCGACCCGGGACATGGAGGCTACACCTTC	CAILDPGHGGYTF
TRBV10-3	TRBJ2-1	.	.	TGTGCCATCAGTGAGATCAGGGGCCATGAGCAGTTCTTC	CAISEIRGHEQFF
TRBV6-6	TRBJ1-2	.	.	TGTGCCAGCAGTTATGTCGGCAGGGTGGGAGGGCAAGGCTACACCTTC	CASSYVGRVGGQGYTF
TRBV2	TRBJ1-1	.	.	TGTGCCAGCAGTGCCCCGGGGAACACTGAAGCTTTCTTT	CASSAPGNTEAFF
TRBV29-1	TRBJ1-2	.	.	TGCAGCGTTGAGGGACACAGCTATGGCTACACCTTC	CSVEGHSYGYTF
TRBV7-2	TRBJ2-3	.	.	TGTGCCAGCAGCTCAGACATTTATAGCACAGATACGCAGTATTTT	CASSSDIYSTDTQYF
TRBV6-1	TRBJ1-3	.	.	TGTGCCAGCAGGGCGATTCTTACGGGGAGTGGAAACACCATATATTTT	CASRAILTGSGNTIYF
TRBV6-6	TRBJ2-2	TRBD2	.	TGTGCCAGCATACCTGATCGGGGGGGAGTATCCGGGGAGCTGTTTTTT	CASIPDRGGVSGELFF
TRBV24-1	TRBJ2-5	.	.	TGTGCCACCAGTGAGGCAGGGAGGAAAGAGACCCAGTACTTC	CATSEAGRKETQYF